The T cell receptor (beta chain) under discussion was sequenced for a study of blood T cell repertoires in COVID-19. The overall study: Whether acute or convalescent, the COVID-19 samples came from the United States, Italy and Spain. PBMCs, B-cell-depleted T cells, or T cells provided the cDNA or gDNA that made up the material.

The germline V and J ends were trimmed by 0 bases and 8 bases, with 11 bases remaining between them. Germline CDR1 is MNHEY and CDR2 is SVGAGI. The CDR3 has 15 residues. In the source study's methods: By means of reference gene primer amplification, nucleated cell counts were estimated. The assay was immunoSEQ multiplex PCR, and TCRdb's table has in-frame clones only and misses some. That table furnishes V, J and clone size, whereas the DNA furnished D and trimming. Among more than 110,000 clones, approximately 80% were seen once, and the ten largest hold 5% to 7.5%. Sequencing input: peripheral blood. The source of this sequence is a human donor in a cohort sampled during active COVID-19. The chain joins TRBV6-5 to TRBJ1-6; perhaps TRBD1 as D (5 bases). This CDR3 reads CASSYSGGMDSPLHF. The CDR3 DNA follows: TGTGCCAGCAGTTACTCGGGGGGTATGGATTCACCCCTCCACTTT.